The sequence of this TCR beta chain was determined in a study of blood T cell repertoires in COVID-19. Study-level information: From the United States, Italy and Spain came samples of acute and convalescent COVID-19. The analysed material was cDNA or gDNA that came from T cells, B-cell-depleted T cells, or PBMCs.

CDR3 length equals 17 residues. Germline CDR1 reads SGHRS; CDR2 reads YFSETQ. V lost 7 bases, J lost 1 base, and 7 bases stayed unmatched. Original processing methods: Cell counts per sample came from amplifying reference gene primers. Using immunoSEQ multiplex PCR, the repertoire was profiled, and TCRdb retains in-frame clones only, with some absent. V, J and clone size were drawn from that table, and D and trimming were deduced from the DNA. The sample shows more than 130,000 clones, around 87% of them seen only once. This chain links TRBV5-1 with TRBJ2-3; 15 bases are a match to TRBD2. This sequence was found in a woman aged 40 to 50 with acute or convalescent COVID-19. The sequenced sample was peripheral blood. Here the CDR3 reads CASHQRTSGRGTDTQYF. CDR3 DNA: TGCGCCAGCCACCAGAGGACTAGCGGGAGGGGCACAGATACGCAGTATTTT.